The clone carrying this T cell receptor (beta chain) has more than one count but fewer than ten. No antigen is known for it. TCRdb passed the reads through MiXCR, listing each CDR3 protein once. The sample records approximately 910,000 distinct CDR3 sequences, approximately 31% being singletons. The source of the sample is a study of T cell repertoires in cytomegalovirus infection. Overall study: It was recently identified HLA-C-restricted and well-studied HLA-B-restricted CMV epitopes that the study used.

The germline V gene has CDR1 DFQATT and CDR2 SNEGSKA (reference sequence). The CDR3 runs 16 residues. Trimming pared 2 bases from V and 2 bases from J, leaving 16 bases between. The TCR originated in a human donor in good health (CMV status not recorded). Some clones in this sample may be carry-over from other donors' samples. This chain links TRBV20-1 with TRBJ2-1, with D possibly being TRBD2 (5 bases). This specimen was cultured CD8+ T cells from PBMCs, taken from culture after CMV antigen stimulation. Here the CDR3 reads CSARLPGVGAYNEQFF. CDR3 nucleotide sequence: TGCAGTGCTAGACTCCCCGGGGTCGGGGCCTACAATGAGCAGTTCTTC.